This is a list of T cell receptor beta chains from one sample in a study of blood T cell repertoires in COVID-19. Data came from immunoSEQ multiplex PCR; TCRdb stores just in-frame clones and leaves some out. The repertoire has 70,000 to 95,000 clones, around four fifths of them found once; the top ten carry about 11%. Sequenced sample: peripheral blood. Receptors originate from a woman in her seventies with active or convalescent COVID-19. The conserved cysteine and the conserved F or W are not part of the CDR3 here.

TRBV12-3/TRBV12-4	TRBJ1-1	ASSPGQNTEAF
TRBV6-1	TRBJ1-1	ASSEFGQGGTTEAF
TRBV5-1	TRBJ1-2	ASSRTGTDGYT
TRBV7-2	TRBJ1-5	ASSSVGGPNQPQH
TRBV27	TRBJ1-5	ASSFVVGGSSSNQPQH
TRBV2	TRBJ1-2	ASGQGIYGYT
TRBV2	TRBJ1-1	ASSVFGTGRAF
TRBV27	TRBJ2-7	ASSLRASGGFYEQY
TRBV19	TRBJ2-5	ASSVSFQVETQY
TRBV7-8	TRBJ1-1	ASNPGHLGGVKNTEAF
TRBV6-4	TRBJ2-7	ASNRGKRESYEQY
TRBV5-8	TRBJ1-1	ASSSLNRGRGGDTEAF
TRBV6-5	TRBJ1-2	ASIVPLWGGGYT
TRBV27	TRBJ1-2	ASSLDRTSFYGYT
TRBV6-1	TRBJ1-3	ASSDLGVGNTIY
TRBV5-1	TRBJ2-5	ASSLNGGAGQETQY
TRBV5-5	TRBJ2-7	ASSHGQTIYEQY
TRBV7-9	TRBJ1-2	ASSLVSSVYGYT
TRBV7-2	TRBJ2-6	ASSLFSGANVLT
TRBV4-1	TRBJ1-2	ASSQEGQNYGYT
TRBV28	TRBJ1-5	ASSNPGQGLNQPQH
TRBV10-3	TRBJ2-1	AISGERGGESYNEQF
TRBV18	TRBJ1-1	ASSPVTGGIKAF
TRBV6-5	TRBJ1-2	ASSSISRGSDGYT
TRBV19	TRBJ1-5	ASRAIGTGGLRPQH
TRBV18	TRBJ1-1	ASSPGTGYTEAF
TRBV6-6	TRBJ2-1	ASGLEAFYNEQF
TRBV5-1	TRBJ2-2	ASSSGSTGHGGELF
TRBV2	TRBJ2-2	ASSGQGLDTGELF
TRBV7-2	TRBJ2-3	ASSSGDRGTTDTQY
TRBV5-1	TRBJ2-5	ASSSGQFQETQY
TRBV23-1	TRBJ1-2	ASSQPPTAGGDGYT
TRBV7-6	TRBJ1-1	ASSPRQGRAEAF
TRBV3-1/TRBV3-2	TRBJ2-7	ASSQDPTERDRGGCQGEQY
TRBV5-1	TRBJ1-2	ASSHGGTGAGGYT
TRBV27	TRBJ2-7	ASRTGTGIYEQY
TRBV21-1	TRBJ2-3	ASSFAGTSSTDTQY
TRBV10-1	TRBJ2-3	ASSAQQGLPTDTQY
TRBV4-3	TRBJ2-5	ASSQDGREAQY
TRBV10-1	TRBJ1-4	ASSEDSYNEKLF
TRBV19	TRBJ1-2	ASSITQGSGYT
TRBV10-1	TRBJ2-2	ASSEGTSGGELF
TRBV19	TRBJ2-1	ASSTRLAGALSSYNEQF
TRBV4-1	TRBJ2-7	ASTARMGVHEQY
TRBV6-1	TRBJ2-1	ASSENLLGYNEQF
TRBV2	TRBJ1-6	ASSEGTGVNSPLH
TRBV6-5	TRBJ1-1	ATRQGFTEAF
TRBV18	TRBJ1-1	ASSPSTATMNTEAF
TRBV6-1	TRBJ1-6	ASSEGQAYNSPLH
TRBV18	TRBJ2-3	ASSPFGEPTDTQY
TRBV6-6	TRBJ1-4	ASSYPPGTNEKLF
TRBV7-2	TRBJ2-3	ASSRWTSGVGDTQY
TRBV10-3	TRBJ2-7	AIPLRHTNYEQY
TRBV11-2	TRBJ1-2	ASSSPRTGGGYT
TRBV7-9	TRBJ1-3	ASRDRGASGNTIY
TRBV7-2	TRBJ2-7	ASSLAAEGEQY
TRBV5-1	TRBJ2-7	ASSQNSGTGGEQY
TRBV6-5	TRBJ1-2	ASSSRFYGYT
TRBV18	TRBJ2-1	ASSDMRGGEQF
TRBV2	TRBJ1-6	ASSVNRGNSPLH